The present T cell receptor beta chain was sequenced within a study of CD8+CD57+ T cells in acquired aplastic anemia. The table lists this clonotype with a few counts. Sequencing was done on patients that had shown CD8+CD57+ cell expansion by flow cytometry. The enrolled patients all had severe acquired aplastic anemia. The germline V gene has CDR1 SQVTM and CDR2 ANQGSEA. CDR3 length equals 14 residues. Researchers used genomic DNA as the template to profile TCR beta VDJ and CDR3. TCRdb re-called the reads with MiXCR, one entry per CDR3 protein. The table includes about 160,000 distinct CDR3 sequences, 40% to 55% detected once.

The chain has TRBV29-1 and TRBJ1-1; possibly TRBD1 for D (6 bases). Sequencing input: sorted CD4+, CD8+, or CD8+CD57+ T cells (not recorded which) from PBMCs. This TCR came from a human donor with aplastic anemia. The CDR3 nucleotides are TGCAGTGCTCCGAGTGACAGGCTTAACACTGAAGCTTTCTTT. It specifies CSAPSDRLNTEAFF.